This T cell receptor (beta chain) was sequenced for a study of regulatory T cells in long-lasting Graves disease. Findings and caveats of the study: Possibly, accuracy suffered from the small sample size.

The time point is: newly diagnosed GD, antithyroid drugs for less than 3 months. The TCR library was prepared using RNA isolated from PBMCs. This CDR3 is built from 19 residues. Germline CDR1 reads MGHRA; CDR2 reads YSYEKL. The V and J ends lost 4 bases and 3 bases, in that order; junction bases with no gene match: 13. For TCR beta, libraries came from iRepertoire HTBI primers and Arm-PCR of CDR3 regions. A single record per CDR3 protein comes from TCRdb applying MiXCR to the multiplex PCR reads. The sample holds 530,000 or so distinct CDR3 sequences; about 13% are singletons and the top ten take about 9.1%. This clonotype was counted only a few times. Its matching antigen is unknown. The same sample was also studied in work on T cells in Graves' hyperthyroidism and ophthalmopathy.

The sequence came from a young man with Graves disease. The chain combines TRBV4-1 with TRBJ2-3; 13 nucleotides line up with TRBD2. The sample here was peripheral blood mononuclear cells (PBMCs), taken at new diagnosis, from a patient treated with antithyroid drugs. CDR3 bases: TGCGCCAGCAGCCCCGTACTAGCGGGAGGGCCAGGGGGTACAGATACGCAGTATTTT. Translating it yields CASSPVLAGGPGGTDTQYF.